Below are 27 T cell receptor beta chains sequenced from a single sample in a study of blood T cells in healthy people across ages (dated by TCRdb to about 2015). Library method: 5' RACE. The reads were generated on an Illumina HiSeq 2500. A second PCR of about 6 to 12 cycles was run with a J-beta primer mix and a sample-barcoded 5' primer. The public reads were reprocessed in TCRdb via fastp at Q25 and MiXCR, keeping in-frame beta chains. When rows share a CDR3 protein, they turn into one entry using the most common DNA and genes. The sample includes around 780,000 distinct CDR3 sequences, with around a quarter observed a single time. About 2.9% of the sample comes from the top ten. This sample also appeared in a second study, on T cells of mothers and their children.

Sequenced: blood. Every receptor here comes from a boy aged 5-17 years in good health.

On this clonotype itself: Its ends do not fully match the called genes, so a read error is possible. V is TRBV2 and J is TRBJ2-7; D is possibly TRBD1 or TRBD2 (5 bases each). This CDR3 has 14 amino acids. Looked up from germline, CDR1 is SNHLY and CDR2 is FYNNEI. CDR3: CASSEAGTEYGQYF. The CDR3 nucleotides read TGTGCCAGCAGTGAAGCAGGGACGGAGTACGGGCAGTACTTC.

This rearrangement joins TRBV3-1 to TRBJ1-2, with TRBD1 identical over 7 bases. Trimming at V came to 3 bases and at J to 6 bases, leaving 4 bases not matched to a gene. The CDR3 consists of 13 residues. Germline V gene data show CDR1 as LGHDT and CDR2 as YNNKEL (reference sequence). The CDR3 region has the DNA TGTGCCAGCAGCCATATAACAGGGGATGGCTACACCTTC. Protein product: CASSHITGDGYTF. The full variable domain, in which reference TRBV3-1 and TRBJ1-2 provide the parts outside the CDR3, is DTAVSQTPKYLVTQMGNDKSIKCEQNLGHDTMYWYKQDSKKFLKIMFSYNNKELIINETVPNRFSPKSPDKAHLNLHINSLELGDSAVYFCASSHITGDGYTFGSGTRLTVV.

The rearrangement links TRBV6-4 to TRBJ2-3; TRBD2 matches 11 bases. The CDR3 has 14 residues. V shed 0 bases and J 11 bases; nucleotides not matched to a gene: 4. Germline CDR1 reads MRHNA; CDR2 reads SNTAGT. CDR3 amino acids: CASSDSGTSGGQYF. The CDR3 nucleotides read TGTGCCAGCAGTGACTCGGGTACTAGCGGGGGGCAGTATTTT.

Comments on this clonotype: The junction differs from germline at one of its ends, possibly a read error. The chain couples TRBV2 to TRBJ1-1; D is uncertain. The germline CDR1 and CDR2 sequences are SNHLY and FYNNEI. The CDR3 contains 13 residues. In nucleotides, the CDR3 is TGTACCAGCAAGCGGGAGGAGGACACTGAAGCTTTCTTT. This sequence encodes CTSKREEDTEAFF.

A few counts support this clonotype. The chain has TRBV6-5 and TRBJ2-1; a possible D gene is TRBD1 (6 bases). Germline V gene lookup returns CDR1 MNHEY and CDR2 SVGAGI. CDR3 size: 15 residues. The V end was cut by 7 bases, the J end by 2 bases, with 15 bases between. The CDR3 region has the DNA TGTGCCAGCAAAACCCACAGGGAACCCTACAATGAGCAGTTCTTC. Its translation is CASKTHREPYNEQFF.

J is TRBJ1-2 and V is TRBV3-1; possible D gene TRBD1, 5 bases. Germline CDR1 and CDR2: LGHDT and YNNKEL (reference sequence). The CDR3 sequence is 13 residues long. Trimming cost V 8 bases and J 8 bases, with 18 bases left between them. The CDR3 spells CASGSARADGYTF. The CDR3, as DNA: TGTGCCAGCGGCTCGGCCAGGGCCGACGGCTACACCTTC.

The CDR3 coding sequence is TGTGCCAGCACCCTCCGTAGGGCGGGTACGCAGTATTTT. This gives the protein CASTLRRAGTQYF. The genes are TRBV12-3 or TRBV12-4 and TRBJ2-3, with D possibly TRBD2 on 5 matching bases. The CDR3 sequence is 13 residues long. V lost 7 bases to trimming and J lost 8 bases, with 16 bases between them.

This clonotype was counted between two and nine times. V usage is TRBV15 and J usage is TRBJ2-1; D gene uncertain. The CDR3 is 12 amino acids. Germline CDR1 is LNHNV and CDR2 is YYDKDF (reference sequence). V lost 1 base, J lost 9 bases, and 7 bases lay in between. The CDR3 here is CATSRALVEQFF. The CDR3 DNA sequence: TGTGCCACCAGCAGAGCTTTGGTTGAGCAGTTCTTC.

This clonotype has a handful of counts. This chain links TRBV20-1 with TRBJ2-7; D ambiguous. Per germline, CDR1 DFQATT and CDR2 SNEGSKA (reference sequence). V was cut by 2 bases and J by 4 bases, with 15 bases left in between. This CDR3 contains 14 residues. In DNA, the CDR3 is TGCAGTGCTAGACGGAACGGACCGATGTACGAGCAGTACTTC. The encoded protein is CSARRNGPMYEQYF.

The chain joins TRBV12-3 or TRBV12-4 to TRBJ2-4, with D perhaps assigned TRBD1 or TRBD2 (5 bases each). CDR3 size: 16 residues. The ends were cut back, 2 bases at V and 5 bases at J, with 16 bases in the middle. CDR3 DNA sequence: TGTGCCAGCAGTTTAAGGATGGGGTTGGGGGAAAACATTCAGTACTTC. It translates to CASSLRMGLGENIQYF.

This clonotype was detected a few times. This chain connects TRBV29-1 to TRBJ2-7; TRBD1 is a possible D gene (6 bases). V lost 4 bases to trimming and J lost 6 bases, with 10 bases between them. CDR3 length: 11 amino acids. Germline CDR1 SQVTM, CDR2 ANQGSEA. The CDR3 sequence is CSVATGTEQYF. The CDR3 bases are TGCAGCGTTGCCACAGGGACCGAGCAGTACTTC.

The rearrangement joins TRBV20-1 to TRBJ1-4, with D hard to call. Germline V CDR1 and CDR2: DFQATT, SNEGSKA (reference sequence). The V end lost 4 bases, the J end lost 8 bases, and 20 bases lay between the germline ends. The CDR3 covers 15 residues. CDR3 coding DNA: TGCAGTGCTAAGAGATCGTTGTCAGTAGGGGAAAAACTGTTTTTT. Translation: CSAKRSLSVGEKLFF.

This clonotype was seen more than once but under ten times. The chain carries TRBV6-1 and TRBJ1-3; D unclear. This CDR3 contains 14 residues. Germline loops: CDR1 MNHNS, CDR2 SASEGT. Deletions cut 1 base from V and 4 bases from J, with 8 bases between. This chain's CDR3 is CASSEVVGGNTIYF. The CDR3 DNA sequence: TGTGCCAGCAGTGAAGTGGTGGGAGGAAACACCATATATTTT.

The CDR3 sequence: CASSLATANTEAFF. The DNA for the CDR3 is TGTGCCAGCAGTTTAGCGACAGCCAACACTGAAGCTTTCTTT. V usage is TRBV12-3 or TRBV12-4 and J usage is TRBJ1-1; D possibly corresponds to TRBD1 (5 bases). Trimming removed 0 bases at V and 2 bases at J, with 7 bases between. CDR3 length: 14 residues.

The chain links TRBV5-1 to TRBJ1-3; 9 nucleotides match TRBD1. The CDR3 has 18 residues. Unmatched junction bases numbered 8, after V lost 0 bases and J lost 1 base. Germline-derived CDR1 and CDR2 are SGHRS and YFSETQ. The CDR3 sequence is CASSLGSGTGRSGNTIYF. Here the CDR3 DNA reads TGCGCCAGCAGCTTGGGGAGTGGGACAGGGAGATCTGGAAACACCATATATTTT.

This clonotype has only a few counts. CDR3 sequence: CASSLRTGVGGELFF. The CDR3 bases are TGTGCCAGCAGCTTAAGGACAGGGGTCGGCGGGGAGCTGTTTTTT. This chain uses TRBV11-3 with TRBJ2-2; 9 bases match TRBD1. Germline V CDR1 and CDR2: SGHNT, YENEEA. The CDR3 runs to 15 residues. V trimming: 2 bases; J trimming: 7 bases; junction bases outside the gene matches: 5. The whole variable domain, remainder taken from reference TRBV11-3 and TRBJ2-2, is EAGVVQSPRYKIIEKKQPVAFWCNPISGHNTLYWYLQNLGQGPELLIRYENEEAVDDSQLPKDRFSAERLKGVDSTLKIQPAELGDSAVYLCASSLRTGVGGELFFGEGSRLTVL.

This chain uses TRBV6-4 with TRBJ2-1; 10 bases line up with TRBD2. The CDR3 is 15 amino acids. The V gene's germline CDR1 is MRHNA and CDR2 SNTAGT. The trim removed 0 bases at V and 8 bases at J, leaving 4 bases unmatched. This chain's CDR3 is CASSDSASGGHEQFF. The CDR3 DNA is TGTGCCAGCAGTGACTCGGCTAGCGGGGGTCATGAGCAGTTCTTC.

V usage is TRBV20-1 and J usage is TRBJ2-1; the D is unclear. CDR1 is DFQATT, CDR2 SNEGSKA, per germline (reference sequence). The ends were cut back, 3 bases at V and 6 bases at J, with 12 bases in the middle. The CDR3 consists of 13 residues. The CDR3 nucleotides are TGCAGTGCTAGCGAGACGAGTTTCAATGAGCAGTTCTTC. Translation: CSASETSFNEQFF.

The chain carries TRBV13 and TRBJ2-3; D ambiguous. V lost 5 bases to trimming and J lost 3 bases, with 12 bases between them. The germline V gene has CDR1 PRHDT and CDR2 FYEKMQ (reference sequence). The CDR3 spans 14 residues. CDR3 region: CASSNLEKTDTQYF. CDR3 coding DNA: TGTGCCAGCAGCAACCTCGAGAAGACAGATACGCAGTATTTT. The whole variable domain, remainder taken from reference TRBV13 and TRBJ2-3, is AAGVIQSPRHLIKEKRETATLKCYPIPRHDTVYWYQQGPGQDPQFLISFYEKMQSDKGSIPDRFSAQQFSDYHSELNMSSLELGDSALYFCASSNLEKTDTQYFGPGTRLTVL.

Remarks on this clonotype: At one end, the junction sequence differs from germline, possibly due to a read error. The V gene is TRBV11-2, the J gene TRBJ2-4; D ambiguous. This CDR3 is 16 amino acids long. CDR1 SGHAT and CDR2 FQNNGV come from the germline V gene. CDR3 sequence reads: CASSQTGREDKDIQYF. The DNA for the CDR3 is TGTGCCAGCAGCCAGACCGGGCGAGAAGACAAAGACATTCAGTACTTC.

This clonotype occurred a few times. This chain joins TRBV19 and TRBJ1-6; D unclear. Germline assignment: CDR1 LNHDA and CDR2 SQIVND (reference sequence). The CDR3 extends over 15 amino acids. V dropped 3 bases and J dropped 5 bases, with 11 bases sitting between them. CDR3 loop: CASSIQAADNSPLHF. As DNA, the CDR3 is TGTGCCAGTAGTATCCAGGCAGCTGATAATTCACCCCTCCACTTT.

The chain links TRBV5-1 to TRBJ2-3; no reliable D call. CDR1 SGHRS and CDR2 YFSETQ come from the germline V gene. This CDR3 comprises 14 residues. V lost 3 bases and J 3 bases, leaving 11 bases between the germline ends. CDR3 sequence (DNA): TGCGCCAGCAGCTCAGGAATTGGGACAGATACGCAGTATTTT. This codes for CASSSGIGTDTQYF. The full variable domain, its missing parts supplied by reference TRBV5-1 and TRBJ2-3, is KAGVTQTPRYLIKTRGQQVTLSCSPISGHRSVSWYQQTPGQGLQFLFEYFSETQRNKGNFPGRFSGRQFSNSRSEMNVSTLELGDSALYLCASSSGIGTDTQYFGPGTRLTVL.

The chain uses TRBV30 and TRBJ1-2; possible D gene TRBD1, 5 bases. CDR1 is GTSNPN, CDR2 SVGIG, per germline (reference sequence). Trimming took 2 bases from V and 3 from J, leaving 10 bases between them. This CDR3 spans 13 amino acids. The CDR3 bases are TGTGCCTGGAGTTTCGACAGAGACTATGGCTACACCTTC. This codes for CAWSFDRDYGYTF. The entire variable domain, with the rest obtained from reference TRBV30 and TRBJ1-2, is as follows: SQTIHQWPATLVQPVGSPLSLECTVEGTSNPNLYWYRQAAGRGLQLLFYSVGIGQISSEVPQNLSASRPQDRQFILSSKKLLLSDSGFYLCAWSFDRDYGYTFGSGTRLTVV.

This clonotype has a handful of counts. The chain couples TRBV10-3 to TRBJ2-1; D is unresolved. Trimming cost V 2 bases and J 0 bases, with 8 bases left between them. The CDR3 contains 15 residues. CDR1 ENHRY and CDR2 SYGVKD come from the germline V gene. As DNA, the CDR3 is TGTGCCATCAGTGAGGACGTGGGCTCCTACAATGAGCAGTTCTTC. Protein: CAISEDVGSYNEQFF.

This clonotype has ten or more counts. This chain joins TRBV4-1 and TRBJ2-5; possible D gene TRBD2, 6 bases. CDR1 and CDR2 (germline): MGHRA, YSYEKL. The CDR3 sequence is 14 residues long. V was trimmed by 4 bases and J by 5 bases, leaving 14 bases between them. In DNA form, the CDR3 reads TGCGCCAGCAGCCCCTCGGGGGACCGGGAGACCCAGTACTTC. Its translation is CASSPSGDRETQYF.

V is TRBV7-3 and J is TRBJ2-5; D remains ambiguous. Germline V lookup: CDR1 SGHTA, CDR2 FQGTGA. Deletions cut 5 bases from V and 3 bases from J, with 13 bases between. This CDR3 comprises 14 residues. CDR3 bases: TGTGCCAGCAGCCCCTCCGGTTTGAAAGAGACCCAGTACTTC. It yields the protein CASSPSGLKETQYF.

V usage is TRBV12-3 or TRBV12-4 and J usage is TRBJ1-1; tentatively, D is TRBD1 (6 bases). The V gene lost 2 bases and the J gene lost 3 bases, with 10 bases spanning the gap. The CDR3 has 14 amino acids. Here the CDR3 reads CASSLRRGDTEAFF. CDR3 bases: TGTGCCAGCAGTTTACGGAGGGGGGACACTGAAGCTTTCTTT.